This T cell receptor beta chain derives from a study of blood T cell repertoires in COVID-19. Background on the study: Sample material is recorded as cDNA or gDNA derived from T cells, B-cell-depleted T cells, or PBMCs.

CDR1 and CDR2 (germline): LGHNT, FRNRAP. The CDR3 runs 12 residues. Trimming removed 0 bases from V and 5 bases from J, with 4 bases in between. Sequenced by immunoSEQ multiplex PCR; TCRdb stores in-frame clones only, minus some. Seen here are approximately 260,000 clones, about 93% observed once, and the top ten hold around 1.8%. The TCR comes from a woman aged 18-29 years who had recovered from COVID-19. Specimen: PBMCs or T cells enriched from blood (not recorded which). The J gene is TRBJ2-5, the V gene TRBV12-5; D is uncertain. CDR3 coding DNA: TGTGCTAGTGGTTTGGTAGAGGAGACCCAGTACTTC. This sequence encodes CASGLVEETQYF.